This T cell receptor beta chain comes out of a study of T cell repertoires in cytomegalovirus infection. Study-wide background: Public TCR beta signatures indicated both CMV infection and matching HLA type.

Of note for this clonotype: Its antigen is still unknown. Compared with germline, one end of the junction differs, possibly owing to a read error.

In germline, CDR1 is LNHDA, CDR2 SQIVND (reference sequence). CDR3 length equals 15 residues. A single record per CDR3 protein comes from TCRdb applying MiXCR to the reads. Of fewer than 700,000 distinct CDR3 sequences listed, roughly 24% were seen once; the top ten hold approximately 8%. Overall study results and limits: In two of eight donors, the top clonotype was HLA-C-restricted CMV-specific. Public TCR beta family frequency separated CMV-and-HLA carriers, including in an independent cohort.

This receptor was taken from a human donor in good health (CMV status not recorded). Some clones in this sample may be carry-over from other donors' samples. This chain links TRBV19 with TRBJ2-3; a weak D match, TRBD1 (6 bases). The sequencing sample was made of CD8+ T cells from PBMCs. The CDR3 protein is CTSSTRARGTDTQYF. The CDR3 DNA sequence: TGTACCAGTAGTACGCGTGCCAGGGGTACAGATACGCAGTATTTT. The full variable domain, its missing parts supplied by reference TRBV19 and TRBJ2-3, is DGGITQSPKYLFRKEGQNVTLSCEQNLNHDAMYWYRQDPGQGLRLIYYSQIVNDFQKGDIAEGYSVSREKKESFPLTVTSAQKNPTAFYLCTSSTRARGTDTQYFGPGTRLTVL.